This paragraph covers one T cell receptor beta chain sequence. Its antigen remains unknown. The table came from immunoSEQ multiplex PCR; TCRdb's copy has only in-frame clones and leaves some out. The sample shows about 150,000 clones, around 85% of them seen only once. Germline loops: CDR1 LNHDA, CDR2 SQIVND (reference sequence). V shed 0 bases, J shed 0 bases, and the junction held 11 bases outside the gene matches. The CDR3 is 19 residues long. The data belong to a study of T cell responses to AZD1222 COVID-19 vaccine. The study's findings and limits: The repertoires were collected only after the peak T cell response. Recipients of AZD1222 seropositive at baseline numbered only five or six.

This sequence originates from an adult in good health. The V call is TRBV19, the J call TRBJ1-5, with TRBD1 matching over 7 bases. The sequencing here drew on peripheral blood, taken on day 0 of MenACWY control vaccination. CDR3 coding DNA: TGTGCCAGTAGTATAGATCTATCCAGGGGGGAGGTTAGCAATCAGCCCCAGCATTTT. Protein: CASSIDLSRGEVSNQPQHF.